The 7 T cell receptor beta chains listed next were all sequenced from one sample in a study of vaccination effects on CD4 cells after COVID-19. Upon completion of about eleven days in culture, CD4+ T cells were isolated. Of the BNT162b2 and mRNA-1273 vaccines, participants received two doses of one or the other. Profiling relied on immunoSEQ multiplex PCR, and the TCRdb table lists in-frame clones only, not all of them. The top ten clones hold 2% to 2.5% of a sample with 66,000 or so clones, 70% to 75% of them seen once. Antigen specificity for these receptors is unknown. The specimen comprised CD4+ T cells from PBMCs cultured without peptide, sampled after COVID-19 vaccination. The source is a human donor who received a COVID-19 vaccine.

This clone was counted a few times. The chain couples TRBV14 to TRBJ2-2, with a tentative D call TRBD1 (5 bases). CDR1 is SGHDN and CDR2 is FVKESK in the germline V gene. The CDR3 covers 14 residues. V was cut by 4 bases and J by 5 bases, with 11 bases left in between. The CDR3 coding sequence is TGTGCCAGCAGCCCCAGGGTATTTACCGGGGAGCTGTTTTTT. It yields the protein CASSPRVFTGELFF.

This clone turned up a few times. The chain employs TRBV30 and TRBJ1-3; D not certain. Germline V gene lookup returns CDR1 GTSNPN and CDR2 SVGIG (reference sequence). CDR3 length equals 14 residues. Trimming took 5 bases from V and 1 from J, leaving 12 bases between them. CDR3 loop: CAWSSRPSGNTIYF. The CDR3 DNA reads TGTGCCTGGTCGAGTCGTCCATCTGGAAACACCATATATTTT.

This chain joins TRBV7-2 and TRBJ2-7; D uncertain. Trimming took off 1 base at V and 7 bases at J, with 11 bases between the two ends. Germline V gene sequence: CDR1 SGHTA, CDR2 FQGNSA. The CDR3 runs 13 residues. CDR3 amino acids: CASSLEPRQEQYV. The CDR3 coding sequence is TGTGCCAGCAGCTTAGAGCCAAGGCAGGAGCAGTACGTC.

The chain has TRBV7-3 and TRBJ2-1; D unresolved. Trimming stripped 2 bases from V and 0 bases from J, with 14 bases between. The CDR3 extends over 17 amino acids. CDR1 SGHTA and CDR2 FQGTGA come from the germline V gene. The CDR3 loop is CASSLWAGLSSYNEQFF. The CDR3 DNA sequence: TGTGCCAGCAGCTTATGGGCAGGCTTAAGCTCCTACAATGAGCAGTTCTTC.

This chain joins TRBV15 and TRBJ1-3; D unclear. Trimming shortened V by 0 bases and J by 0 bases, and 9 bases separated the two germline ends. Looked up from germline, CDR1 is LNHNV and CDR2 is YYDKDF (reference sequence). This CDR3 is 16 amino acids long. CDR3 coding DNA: TGTGCCACCAGCAGAGATTACCTCCACTCTGGAAACACCATATATTTT. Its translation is CATSRDYLHSGNTIYF.

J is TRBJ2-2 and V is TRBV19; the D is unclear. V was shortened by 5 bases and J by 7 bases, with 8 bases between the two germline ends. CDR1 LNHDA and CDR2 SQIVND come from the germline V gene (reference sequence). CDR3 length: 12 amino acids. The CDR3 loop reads CASSPTHGELFF. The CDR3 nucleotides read TGTGCCAGTAGTCCCACCCACGGGGAGCTGTTTTTT.

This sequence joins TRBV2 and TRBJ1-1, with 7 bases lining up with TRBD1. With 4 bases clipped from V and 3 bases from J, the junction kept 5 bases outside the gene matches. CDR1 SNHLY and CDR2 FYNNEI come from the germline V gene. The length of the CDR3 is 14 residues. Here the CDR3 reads CASSGQGRDTEAFF. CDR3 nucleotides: TGTGCCAGCAGTGGACAGGGAAGAGACACTGAAGCTTTCTTT.